Described below is a single TCR beta chain sequence and its context. This clone appeared a single time. Which antigen it targets is not known. No quality values exist for individual bases; no much larger clone is one base distant. The germline V and J ends show losses of 1 base and 4 bases respectively, and no gene match explains 6 bases of the junction. The CDR3 spans 15 residues, from the cysteine through the phenylalanine. Kept here is only the CDR3 DNA, which spans 45 bases and is read in frame from base 1. For CDR1 and CDR2, the germline V gene lists LGHNA and YSLEER. The data were taken from a study of cytomegalovirus exposure and HLA in healthy donors (dated by TCRdb to about 2017). The study in broad terms: In an earlier analysis of 550 to 750 of the donors, around 290 Gb of sequence data and about 110 million unique TCR beta sequences from 150 million to 200 million T cells were reported. Typing coverage differed by locus: A, B, C, DRB1 and DQB1 were typed in roughly 629-640 donors, DQA1 in about 500, DPA1 in around 580, and DPB1 in 472. The study was designed to test whether signatures of past pathogen exposure could be identified by cataloging public T cell receptors. Besides the first cohort of hundreds of subjects, a separate validation cohort made up of over 95 different subjects was used. An earlier analysis of 500 to 650 of the donors applied high-throughput TCR beta sequencing to assess whether each TCR beta V gene segment acted as functional or pseudogenic. The study combined high-throughput TCR immunosequencing, statistical association of individual TCRs with disease status, and machine learning to predict cytomegalovirus infection status. HLA typing included class I and class II loci at four-digit resolution. A later genetic analysis took genome-wide SNP genotypes for about 55% of the roughly 670 donors and used that subset as a discovery cohort. An early release that covered about 600 HLA-typed donors contained around 300 gigabases of sequencing data and tens of millions of unique TCR sequences. All discovery cohort repertoires had been generated using a single sequencing platform. The study used immunosequencing to profile the T cell repertoires of approximately 650 subjects and linked those repertoires to cytomegalovirus serostatus. Among 300 to 500 genotyped donors of the cohort, an average of about 240,000 unique TCR beta nucleotide sequences was sequenced per donor, of which about 20% were non-productive. Because of strong linkage in the cohort, roughly 5 DR-DQ haplotypes were treated as single units for association and clustering. A later analysis re-analyzed previously published TCR beta repertoires from several hundred donors and added high-resolution HLA genotyping to study TCR occurrence patterns. In the later analysis, no new phenotypic data were used to find candidate immune exposures; instead, reliance was placed on TCR beta sequences and their occurrence across donors. Among the roughly 430 genotyped donors, around 81% belonged to the genetic ancestry cluster associated with self-reported Caucasian donors. Donor age, sex, ethnicity and CMV serostatus were compiled alongside the repertoire data. The paper as a whole reports these results and caveats: The only immune exposure information available for the cohort was CMV serostatus. A later analysis reported that several top co-occurrence clusters appeared linked to parvovirus B19, influenza, CMV and Epstein-Barr virus. In both the original and validation cohorts, the classifier was reported to diagnose cytomegalovirus status with high specificity and sensitivity. Across donors, most TCR sequences were observed very rarely, whereas some public TCRs were present in many individuals. According to the authors, the approach could potentially be generalized to other disease states and immunological phenotypes. The earlier analysis of around 600 of the donors excluded fewer than 20 rarely observed V segments, including chromosome 9 orphons, because counts were too low. A further reported finding was that TCR beta sequences accurately predicted the HLA-A and HLA-B alleles for most subjects in the first cohort. In a later genetic analysis, a missense DCLRE1C variant was associated with V-gene and J-gene trimming of TCR beta chains, and the association was replicated in an independent cohort. HLA typing was unavailable for some donors at each locus, so association tests used only the typed subset. In a later analysis, most CMV-associated TCR beta chains were found to appear HLA-restricted, with HLA associations seemingly driven largely by CMV exposure. A few of the identified cytomegalovirus-associated TCR beta chains were confirmed in vitro to be specific for cytomegalovirus antigens. The sequencing pipeline was judged likely to have produced a cluster of highly shared sequence variants as a technical artifact. When HLA alleles, especially DR and DQ, strongly co-occurred, TCR associations were difficult to assign to individual alleles. Correlated functional status among segregating V segments might reflect linkage disequilibrium, but an unknown experimental factor could not be ruled out. In a later analysis, 16,951 TCR beta sequences were associated with specific HLA alleles at a false discovery rate of 0.05. Roughly uniform sequencing depth across donors was assumed in presence/absence analyses, although this assumption may not hold. Some IMGT-functional V segments, including TRBV6-2 and TRBV6-3, could not be distinguished by the 87-base-pair reads and were therefore excluded. In this cohort, only TCR beta chains were sequenced, and detectable features were limited by the absence of alpha or paired-chain data. In a later analysis, HLA-associated TCR beta chains were found to be more clonally expanded and to have lower generation probabilities than equally common non-associated chains. Compared with the roughly 670-donor mean, donors in an Asian-associated ancestry cluster had fewer N-insertions in productive TCRs, according to a later genetic analysis. The study listed 150 to 200 TCR beta chains as associated with cytomegalovirus. In a later analysis, TCR association rates were found to vary across HLA loci, with the most associated TCRs seen for DRB1 alleles and the fewest for HLA-C alleles. In an earlier analysis of about 550 of the donors, most TCR beta V segments were observed in productive rearrangements about 90% or about 30% of the time, broadly matching IMGT annotations.

Library method: the immunoSEQ multiplex PCR assay. For the multiplex PCR, a mixture combining 60 forward primers for TCR Vbeta segments and 13 reverse primers for TCR Jbeta segments was used. The CDR3 region of rearranged TCR beta genes was amplified from genomic DNA with a multiplex PCR assay. On the Illumina HiSeq System, the amplified TCR beta libraries were sequenced as 87-base-pair reads. The published analysis was carried out like this. In a later analysis, around 80 million unique TCR beta chains were counted across the 500 to 850 repertoires, and roughly 11 million of these chains were shared by at least two donors. Raw reads were error-corrected and collapsed into unique sequences by a nearest-neighbor algorithm in which closely related sequences were merged to remove PCR and sequencing errors. CDR3 sequences were aligned to IMGT reference sequences to assign V, D and J gene segments. For a sequence to be retained, at least a six-nucleotide match to both a V gene segment and a J gene segment was required. A rearrangement counted as productive if the CDR3 had no stop codons and remained in frame with V and J, and every other rearrangement counted as non-productive. CDR3 was defined by IMGT convention, running from the second conserved V-encoded cysteine to the conserved J-encoded phenylalanine. Sequences without an unambiguous match to a single V gene segment were excluded from the earlier analysis of about 630 of the donors. An earlier analysis of about 590 of the donors classified V segments as functional when productive rearrangements were above 56.7% and as segregating when the standard deviation between donors was above 5%. A statistical classification framework was built for diagnosing cytomegalovirus status from the catalog of TCR beta chain sequences. In a later analysis, TCR nucleotide sequences were compared against IMGT/GENE-DB human TR gene sequences so that V and J genes could be assigned. In a later analysis, CDR3 sequences and most-parsimonious VDJ recombination scenarios were assigned using the TCRdist pipeline. A later analysis defined each TCR beta chain by its CDR3 amino acid sequence plus V-gene family, and excluded reads lacking a unique V-gene family. In a later analysis, some 600 highly shared, low-generation-probability nucleotide sequences were removed to address suspected cross-contamination and a sequencing artifact. In a later analysis, a clonal expansion index for each public chain was calculated from normalized within-repertoire ranks of inferred template counts. In a later analysis, generation probabilities were computed with a VDJ recombination model fitted to out-of-frame rearrangements, and the resulting probabilities were checked against IGoR. In a later analysis, hypergeometric tests were used to score TCR-TCR, TCR-HLA and TCR-CMV co-occurrence, with a repertoire-size bias correction applied to TCR pairs. To estimate false discovery rates, a later analysis permuted the HLA or CMV assignments 20 times. In a later analysis, co-occurring TCRs were grouped using DBSCAN, with TCRdist sequence similarity added in when clustering inside HLA-allele-positive subsets. For co-occurrence clustering, repertoires with fewer than 30,000 or more than 120,000 public chains were excluded, along with a handful of repertoires with anomalous nucleotide sharing. Drawn from immuneACCESS, this table holds only the in-frame rearrangements with V and J called that TCRdb kept. Clones are partly lost; checked studies trace under half to an unresolved V gene and leave the rest unexplained. V, J and clone size reflect that table, while D and trimming were determined from the DNA. This sample comprises 65,000 to 90,000 clones, 76% of them detected only once. The top ten constitute just over 3% of the sample.

The cohort consisted of hundreds of healthy bone marrow donors. All cohort members were sampled while nominally healthy, although unrecorded immune exposures were likely present. The donor was CMV seronegative and was included in the group of 352 seronegative cohort members. Every donor gave a peripheral blood sample, and the peripheral blood mononuclear cells from that sample were used for TCR beta sequencing. Genomic DNA extraction from the blood cell samples was performed with the Qiagen DNeasy Blood Extraction Kit. The clonotype was recovered from a man between 35 and 55 years old in good health and CMV-seronegative. Sequenced sample: PBMCs. The rearranged chain carries TRBV4-3 and TRBJ2-5; TRBD2 fits 7 bases in the junction. The DNA sequence is given as TGCGCCAGCAGCCAAGGCGGGGGAGGTGGAGAGACCCAGTACTTC. It translates as CASSQGGGGGETQYF.